This T cell receptor (beta chain) was identified in a study of blood T cell repertoires in COVID-19. Background on the study: Sample material is recorded as cDNA or gDNA derived from T cells, B-cell-depleted T cells, or PBMCs.

J gave up 5 bases and V 4 bases, and 10 bases lay outside the gene matches. Germline assignment: CDR1 SGDLS and CDR2 YYNGEE. This CDR3 region has 15 residues. Everyone who took part was 18 to 89 years old, and they came from about two dozen US areas. Original methodology: Estimated nucleated cell counts came from reference gene primer amplification. Repertoires were generated with immunoSEQ multiplex PCR, while TCRdb's copy carries only in-frame clones and drops some. The DNA was the basis for D and trimming; V, J and clone size are from that table. The sample carries some 150,000 clones, about four fifths recorded once.

The TCR was taken from a woman in her forties or fifties who had been exposed to COVID-19. Sequencing input: PBMCs or T cells enriched from blood (not recorded which). This chain connects TRBV9 to TRBJ2-3; 7 bases are a match to TRBD2. CDR3 loop: CASSPPGGGLDTQYF. DNA for the CDR3: TGTGCCAGCAGCCCCCCGGGAGGAGGATTAGATACGCAGTATTTT.